The entry that follows covers one T cell receptor beta chain sequence. Antigen: not known. At the time of sampling, donors were nominally healthy, though unrecorded immune exposures were likely. The entry originates in a study of cytomegalovirus exposure and HLA in healthy donors. Study-wide background: Sequencing of 150 million to 200 million T cells in an earlier analysis found more than 100 million unique TCR beta sequences.

Both 60 Vbeta primers and 13 Jbeta primers went into the PCR. Some clones are missing from TCRdb's copy, which holds only in-frame ones; the method was immunoSEQ multiplex PCR. In the table there are some 190,000 clones, 75% to 90% of which are singletons. Germline CDR1 reads GTSNPN; CDR2 reads SVGIG (reference sequence). This CDR3 is 14 amino acids long. Deletions cut 0 bases from V and 2 bases from J, with 11 bases between. Study-level points and caveats: Previous analysis showed most TCR beta V segments were productive about 87% or about 30% of the time.

This TCR was recovered from a boy aged 2-9 years in good health and CMV-seronegative. J is TRBJ2-7 and V is TRBV30; D is perhaps TRBD1 (6 bases). The sample consisted of PBMCs. The CDR3 nucleotides are TGTGCCTGGAGTGTATCCAGGGGTCCCTACGAGCAGTACTTC. Translated: CAWSVSRGPYEQYF.